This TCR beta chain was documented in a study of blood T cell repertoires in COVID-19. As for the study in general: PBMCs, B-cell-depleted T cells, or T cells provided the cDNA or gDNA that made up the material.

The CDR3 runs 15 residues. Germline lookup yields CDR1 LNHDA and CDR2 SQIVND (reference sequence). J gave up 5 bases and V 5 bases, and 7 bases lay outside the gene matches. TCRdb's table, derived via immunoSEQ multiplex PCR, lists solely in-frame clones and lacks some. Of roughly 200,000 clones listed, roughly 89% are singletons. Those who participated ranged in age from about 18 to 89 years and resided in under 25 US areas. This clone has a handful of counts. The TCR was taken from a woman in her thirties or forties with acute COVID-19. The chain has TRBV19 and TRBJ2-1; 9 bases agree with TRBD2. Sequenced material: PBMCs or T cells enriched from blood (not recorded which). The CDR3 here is CASSPRGGENNEQFF. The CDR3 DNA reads TGTGCCAGTAGTCCTCGCGGGGGGGAGAACAATGAGCAGTTCTTC. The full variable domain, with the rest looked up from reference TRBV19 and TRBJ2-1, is DGGITQSPKYLFRKEGQNVTLSCEQNLNHDAMYWYRQDPGQGLRLIYYSQIVNDFQKGDIAEGYSVSREKKESFPLTVTSAQKNPTAFYLCASSPRGGENNEQFFGPGTRLTVL.